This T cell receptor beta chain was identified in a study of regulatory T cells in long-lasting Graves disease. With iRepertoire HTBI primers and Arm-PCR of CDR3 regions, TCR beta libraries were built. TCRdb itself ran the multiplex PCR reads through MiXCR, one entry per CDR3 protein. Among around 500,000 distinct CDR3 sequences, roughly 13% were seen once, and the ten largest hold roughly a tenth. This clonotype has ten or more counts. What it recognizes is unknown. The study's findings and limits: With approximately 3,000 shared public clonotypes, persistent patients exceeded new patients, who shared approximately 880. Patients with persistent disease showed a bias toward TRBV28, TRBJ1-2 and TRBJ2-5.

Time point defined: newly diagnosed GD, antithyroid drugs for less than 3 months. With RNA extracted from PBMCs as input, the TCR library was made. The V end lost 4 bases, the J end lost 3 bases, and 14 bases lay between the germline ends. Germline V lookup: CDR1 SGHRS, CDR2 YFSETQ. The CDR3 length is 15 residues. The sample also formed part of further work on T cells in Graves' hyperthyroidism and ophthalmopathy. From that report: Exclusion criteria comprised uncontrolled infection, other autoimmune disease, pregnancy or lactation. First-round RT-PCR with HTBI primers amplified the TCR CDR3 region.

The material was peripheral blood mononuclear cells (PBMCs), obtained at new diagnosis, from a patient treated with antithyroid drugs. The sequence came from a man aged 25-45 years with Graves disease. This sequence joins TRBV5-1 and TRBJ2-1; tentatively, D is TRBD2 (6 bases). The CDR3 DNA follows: TGCGCCAGCAGCCCCCGGGACTGGATCTACAATGAGCAGTTCTTC. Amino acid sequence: CASSPRDWIYNEQFF.